This TCR beta chain comes out of a study of regulatory T cells. Study-wide results and caveats: Patient repertoires had restricted TRB V-J pairs and skewed V and J usage, most in Tregs. Patient CD8+ T cells trended nonsignificantly toward lower Shannon entropy than control CD8+ cells.

In the case of this clone: The antigen is undetermined.

J was trimmed by 6 bases and V by 8 bases; bases with no gene match: 8. Germline loops: CDR1 MDHEN, CDR2 SYDVKM. CDR3 length: 14 amino acids. The primer mix had 52 TRBV and 13 TRBJ primers. The protocol was immunoSEQ multiplex PCR, while the TCRdb copy is restricted to in-frame clones and leaves out a portion. Among about 20,000 clones listed, 80% to 95% were seen once. The sample taken for sequencing was CD8+ T cells sorted from blood. This TCR was sampled from a child aged 2 to 10 with CD3G deficiency. This sequence joins TRBV28 and TRBJ2-1; TRBD2 aligns across 9 bases. The CDR3 protein is CASSLGLAGNEQFF. CDR3 DNA: TGTGCCAGCTCCTTGGGACTAGCTGGCAATGAGCAGTTCTTC.